This TCR beta chain was sequenced during a study of OX40 agonist ivuxolimab in advanced cancers. About the study: Partial responses occurred in Three dose-escalation patients, one with hepatocellular carcinoma and two with cutaneous melanoma.

Only in-frame clones appear in the TCRdb table, and some are missing; sequencing was by immunoSEQ multiplex PCR. Among 70,000 to 95,000 clones listed, about 90% were seen once. Germline values: CDR1 SQVTM, CDR2 ANQGSEA. The J segment lost 5 bases and the V segment lost 7 bases, leaving 7 bases of the junction unmatched. The CDR3 loop spans 13 amino acids. The source was CD4+ or CD8+ T cells sorted from blood, collected in a trial of the OX40 agonist ivuxolimab. The J gene is TRBJ2-7, the V gene TRBV29-1, with 11 bases matching TRBD1. This clonotype was obtained from an adult with an advanced solid tumor such as melanoma, head and neck, liver or kidney cancer. DNA of the CDR3: TGCAGCGCGCTAAGGACAGGGGGCCACGAGCAGTACTTC. Translated: CSALRTGGHEQYF.